A single sample is the source of the 15 T cell receptor beta chains below, sequenced in a study of neoadjuvant anti-PD-1 for oral cavity cancer. TCRdb keeps only in-frame clones here, not all; method: immunoSEQ multiplex PCR. Of more than 9,500 clones listed, approximately 64% were seen once; the top ten hold 4.5%. Time point specified: after neoadjuvant nivolumab, at surgical resection. The material sequenced was PBMCs, taken after nivolumab (anti-PD-1) treatment. These receptors were collected from a person aged 40-85 years with oral cavity squamous cell carcinoma.

The CDR3 region has the DNA TGTGCCAGCAGCTTTCTAGCGGGGGGCCAAGAGACCCAGTACTTC. Protein: CASSFLAGGQETQYF. The genes are TRBV7-8 and TRBJ2-5; 11 bases align to TRBD2. J was trimmed by 1 base and V by 3 bases; bases with no gene match: 1. CDR3 length equals 15 residues. The V gene's germline CDR1 is SGHVS and CDR2 FQNEAQ.

The chain uses TRBV7-2 and TRBJ1-1; TRBD1 agrees at 7 bases. CDR1 SGHTA and CDR2 FQGNSA come from the germline V gene. This CDR3 comprises 15 residues. The J segment lost 4 bases and the V segment lost 4 bases, leaving 9 bases of the junction unmatched. The CDR3 DNA sequence: TGTGCCAGCAGCTCCCAGGGGGTGGGGGGCACTGAAGCTTTCTTT. Translating it yields CASSSQGVGGTEAFF. The full variable domain, rest sourced from reference TRBV7-2 and TRBJ1-1, is GAGVSQSPSNKVTEKGKDVELRCDPISGHTALYWYRQSLGQGLEFLIYFQGNSAPDKSGLPSDRFSAERTGGSVSTLTIQRTQQEDSAVYLCASSSQGVGGTEAFFGQGTRLTVV.

V is TRBV7-2 and J is TRBJ2-1; 10 bases agree with TRBD2. The trim removed 3 bases at V and 0 bases at J, leaving 2 bases unmatched. The CDR3 runs to 16 residues. The V gene's germline CDR1 is SGHTA and CDR2 FQGNSA. CDR3 residues: CASSFSGGSSYNEQFF. CDR3 in DNA: TGTGCCAGCAGCTTTAGCGGGGGGAGCTCCTACAATGAGCAGTTCTTC. Full variable domain (outside the CDR3, taken from reference TRBV7-2 and TRBJ2-1): GAGVSQSPSNKVTEKGKDVELRCDPISGHTALYWYRQSLGQGLEFLIYFQGNSAPDKSGLPSDRFSAERTGGSVSTLTIQRTQQEDSAVYLCASSFSGGSSYNEQFFGPGTRLTVL.

V gene TRBV5-1 combines with J gene TRBJ1-1; D is possibly TRBD1 (5 bases). Germline values: CDR1 SGHRS, CDR2 YFSETQ. CDR3 length: 15 residues. V gave up 4 bases and J gave up 1 base, with 14 bases separating them. CDR3 protein: CASSQRGTGNTEAFF. The CDR3 DNA reads as TGCGCCAGCAGCCAGCGCGGGACGGGGAACACTGAAGCTTTCTTT.

V and J are TRBV10-2 and TRBJ2-1, with D possibly being TRBD2 (6 bases). The CDR3 covers 17 residues. The V end was cut by 3 bases, the J end by 0 bases, with 15 bases between. Germline assignment: CDR1 WSHSY and CDR2 SAAADI. The CDR3 bases are TGCGCCAGCAGTGACACCGGCGGGGTGAGCTCCTACAATGAGCAGTTCTTC. Protein product: CASSDTGGVSSYNEQFF.

The chain has TRBV27 and TRBJ1-5, with D unresolved. Germline CDR1 reads MNHEY; CDR2 reads SMNVEV (reference sequence). V lost 2 bases and J lost 4, with 15 bases in between. This CDR3 has 16 residues. CDR3 DNA: TGTGCCAGCAGTTTAATGAGTGGGATAATAAATCAGCCCCAGCATTTT. Protein sequence: CASSLMSGIINQPQHF.

The chain joins TRBV18 to TRBJ1-1; 10 nucleotides match TRBD1. The CDR3 runs to 14 residues. V shed 6 bases, J shed 5 bases, and the junction held 6 bases outside the gene matches. Germline V gene sequence: CDR1 KGHSH, CDR2 LQKENI. In DNA form, the CDR3 reads TGTGCCAGCTCCTCGACAGGGGGCAAAACTGAAGCTTTCTTT. It codes for CASSSTGGKTEAFF.

This clone came up a few times. The chain is built from TRBV18 and TRBJ2-7, with D possibly TRBD1 on 6 matching bases. The ends were cut back, 8 bases at V and 3 bases at J, with 11 bases in the middle. The V gene's germline CDR1 is KGHSH and CDR2 LQKENI. There are 12 residues in the CDR3. DNA for the CDR3: TGTGCCAGCGGTGGACAGAACTACGAGCAGTACTTC. This sequence encodes CASGGQNYEQYF.

The V gene is TRBV28, the J gene TRBJ1-2; D is unresolved. V was trimmed by 2 bases and J by 1 base, leaving 5 bases between them. The CDR3 is 13 residues long. Germline CDR1 is MDHEN and CDR2 is SYDVKM. For the CDR3, the DNA is TGTGCCAGCAGTTTACCAGATAACTATGGCTACACCTTC. It yields the protein CASSLPDNYGYTF.

The rearrangement joins TRBV10-3 to TRBJ2-4; TRBD2 might be the D (7 bases). The germline V gene encodes CDR1 ENHRY and CDR2 SYGVKD. V shed 0 bases and J shed 1 base, with 10 bases lying between them. The CDR3 is made up of 16 amino acids. The CDR3 DNA reads as TGTGCCATCAGTGAGTCTGGGGGGGCGGCCAAAAACATTCAGTACTTC. This codes for CAISESGGAAKNIQYF.

This clone was observed a few times. The chain recombines TRBV28 with TRBJ1-3; D is ambiguous. Trimming removed 5 bases from V and 3 bases from J, with 5 bases in between. The CDR3 is made up of 12 amino acids. The V gene's germline CDR1 is MDHEN and CDR2 SYDVKM. CDR3: CASSPLGNTIYF. CDR3 bases: TGTGCCAGCAGTCCCCTTGGAAACACCATATATTTT.

J is TRBJ1-1 and V is TRBV27, with TRBD1 as a possible D gene (5 bases). The ends were cut back, 5 bases at V and 0 bases at J, with 13 bases in the middle. The CDR3 length is 15 residues. Germline values: CDR1 MNHEY, CDR2 SMNVEV (reference sequence). The CDR3 nucleotides read TGTGCCAGCAGTCCCCGACAGCTCATGAACACTGAAGCTTTCTTT. Protein: CASSPRQLMNTEAFF.

The rearrangement uses TRBV10-3 and TRBJ2-5; 8 nucleotides align to TRBD2. Germline V lookup: CDR1 ENHRY, CDR2 SYGVKD. This CDR3 comprises 16 residues. V was clipped by 3 bases and J by 5 bases; unmatched bases: 11. CDR3 DNA: TGTGCCATCAGTGACGATAAGCGGGGGAGGGAGGAGACCCAGTACTTC. This translates into CAISDDKRGREETQYF.

The chain has TRBV19 and TRBJ1-1; tentatively, D is TRBD1 (6 bases). CDR1 is LNHDA, CDR2 SQIVND, per germline (reference sequence). The V gene lost 9 bases and the J gene lost 2 bases, with 16 bases spanning the gap. CDR3 length: 14 amino acids. In nucleotides, the CDR3 is TGTGCCAGCGAAAAGGGGGGCTCCAACACTGAAGCTTTCTTT. Residues: CASEKGGSNTEAFF.

The rearrangement uses TRBV7-9 and TRBJ1-2; D unclear. V lost 0 bases, J lost 8 bases, and 10 bases lay in between. The germline V gene encodes CDR1 SEHNR and CDR2 FQNEAQ (reference sequence). The CDR3 length is 13 residues. The CDR3 spells CASSLASGWGYTF. The CDR3 coding sequence is TGTGCCAGCAGCTTAGCGTCGGGGTGGGGCTACACCTTC.